The sequence of this T cell receptor (beta chain) was determined in a study of cytomegalovirus exposure and HLA in healthy donors. PCR was performed using 60 Vbeta and 13 Jbeta primers. TCRdb's table, derived via immunoSEQ multiplex PCR, lists solely in-frame clones and lacks some. Here the sample spans about 130,000 clones, roughly 74% being singletons. This CDR3 is built from 15 residues. Germline V CDR1 and CDR2: MNHEY, SVGAGI. The ends lost 0 bases at V and 9 bases at J; junction bases unmatched: 2. The receptor's source is a woman in her 50s in good health and CMV-seropositive. V gene TRBV6-5 combines with J gene TRBJ1-6; 10 nucleotides match TRBD1. Sequencing input: PBMCs. CDR3 nucleotide sequence: TGTGCCAGCAGTTACTCTGGACAGGGGGGTTCACCCCTCCACTTT. Residues: CASSYSGQGGSPLHF.